The sequence of this T cell receptor (beta chain) was determined in a study of T cell clones after liver transplantation. Clones were read by immunoSEQ multiplex PCR, and TCRdb kept only the in-frame ones, dropping some. The profile covers 50,000 to 70,000 clones, with around 70% appearing a single time and approximately 2.8% taken by the ten largest. Trimming stripped 2 bases from V and 7 bases from J, with 11 bases between. This CDR3 is 12 amino acids long. From germline, CDR1 is GTSNPN and CDR2 SVGIG (reference sequence). This receptor was obtained from a human patient who received a liver transplant. A subset of T cells may come from the graft donor. Specimen: CD4+ T cells from blood, collected at the roughly 15-month timepoint. The rearrangement links TRBV30 to TRBJ1-2, with D perhaps TRBD1 (5 bases). CDR3 in DNA: TGTGCCTGGAGTCCCGGGACGACTGGCTACACCTTC. This gives the protein CAWSPGTTGYTF.